A single sample gave rise to the 17 T cell receptor beta chains below, sequenced in a study of OX40 agonist ivuxolimab in advanced cancers. Measured with immunoSEQ multiplex PCR; TCRdb has only the in-frame clones, and not every one. Among over 95,000 clones listed, about 87% were seen once. The input for sequencing was CD4+ or CD8+ T cells sorted from blood, taken in a trial of the OX40 agonist ivuxolimab. The source of these receptors is an adult with an advanced solid tumor such as melanoma, head and neck, liver or kidney cancer.

V usage is TRBV5-1 and J usage is TRBJ2-1, with 7 bases aligning to TRBD2. The CDR3 contains 15 residues. Unmatched junction bases numbered 3, after V lost 0 bases and J lost 3 bases. Germline V gene data show CDR1 as SGHRS and CDR2 as YFSETQ. CDR3: CASSLALASYNEQFF. CDR3 in DNA: TGCGCCAGCAGCTTGGCACTAGCGAGCTACAATGAGCAGTTCTTC.

This rearrangement joins TRBV28 to TRBJ2-7; D gene ambiguous. Per the germline V gene, CDR1 is MDHEN and CDR2 is SYDVKM. The CDR3 is 12 amino acids. V was shortened by 11 bases and J by 3 bases, with 14 bases between the two germline ends. CDR3 amino acids: CASVGFSYEQYF. The CDR3 nucleotides are TGTGCCTCGGTCGGGTTTAGCTACGAGCAGTACTTC.

The table lists this clone with a count of one. J is TRBJ1-2 and V is TRBV7-9; 7 bases line up with TRBD1. Germline CDR1 SEHNR, CDR2 FQNEAQ (reference sequence). This CDR3 is built from 15 residues. With V trimmed by 8 bases and J by 0 bases, 9 bases remained unmatched. The CDR3 loop is CASAHVRGPNYGYTF. In DNA form, the CDR3 reads TGTGCCAGCGCCCACGTAAGGGGGCCTAACTATGGCTACACCTTC.

V is TRBV15 and J is TRBJ1-3; 7 nucleotides match TRBD1. CDR3 size: 15 residues. The germline V gene encodes CDR1 LNHNV and CDR2 YYDKDF (reference sequence). V shed 1 base and J 4 bases; nucleotides not matched to a gene: 4. The CDR3 is CATSRGTGGGNTIYF. The CDR3 region has the DNA TGTGCCACCAGCAGAGGGACAGGTGGGGGAAACACCATATATTTT. Together with reference TRBV15 and TRBJ1-3, the CDR3 gives the full variable domain: DAMVIQNPRYQVTQFGKPVTLSCSQTLNHNVMYWYQQKSSQAPKLLFHYYDKDFNNEADTPDNFQSRRPNTSFCFLDIRSPGLGDTAMYLCATSRGTGGGNTIYFGEGSWLTVV.

The sample holds a few counts of this clone. J is TRBJ1-1 and V is TRBV6-5; D is uncertain. The V gene's germline CDR1 is MNHEY and CDR2 SVGAGI. V was shortened by 6 bases and J by 1 base, with 12 bases between the two germline ends. There are 14 residues in the CDR3. In DNA form, the CDR3 reads TGTGCCAGCAGGAGCGGGGAAGGGAACACTGAAGCTTTCTTT. It yields the protein CASRSGEGNTEAFF.

V and J are TRBV6-1 and TRBJ2-3; no firm D call. There are 15 residues in the CDR3. The germline CDR1 and CDR2 sequences are MNHNS and SASEGT. V was trimmed by 7 bases and J by 2 bases, leaving 16 bases between them. The CDR3 DNA reads as TGTGCCAGCACCTTAGACACGGTGCCCACAGATACGCAGTATTTT. It specifies CASTLDTVPTDTQYF.

The J gene is TRBJ1-3, the V gene TRBV5-1; TRBD1 matches at 9 bases. V dropped 4 bases and J dropped 1; count of bases not matched to a gene: 3. Per the germline V gene, CDR1 is SGHRS and CDR2 is YFSETQ. This CDR3 spans 15 amino acids. This CDR3 reads CASSLQGASGNTIYF. The CDR3, as DNA: TGCGCCAGCAGCCTACAGGGGGCGTCTGGAAACACCATATATTTT.

The rearrangement uses TRBV7-8 and TRBJ2-7, with 8 bases aligning to TRBD1. J gave up 1 base and V 4 bases, and 6 bases lay outside the gene matches. The CDR3 is 15 amino acids. In germline, CDR1 is SGHVS, CDR2 FQNEAQ. In DNA, the CDR3 is TGTGCCAGCAGCTCTCGACAGGGGATATCCTACGAGCAGTACTTC. Protein product: CASSSRQGISYEQYF.

The DNA for the CDR3 is TGCGCCAGCAGCCAGCCCGGGGGGGACGGCTACACCTTC. Translating gives CASSQPGGDGYTF. The genes are TRBV4-3 and TRBJ1-2, with D tentatively TRBD1 (5 bases). Germline CDR1 and CDR2: LGHNA and YSLEER. The CDR3 covers 13 residues. Trimming took off 3 bases at V and 8 bases at J, with 13 bases between the two ends.

The chain is built from TRBV18 and TRBJ2-5, with 11 bases fitting TRBD2. J gave up 9 bases and V 8 bases, and 14 bases lay outside the gene matches. The CDR3 runs to 15 residues. Germline V gene sequence: CDR1 KGHSH, CDR2 LQKENI. The chain's CDR3 is CASRQTSGDGLSQYF. CDR3 DNA sequence: TGTGCCAGCCGGCAGACTAGCGGGGACGGGTTGTCCCAGTACTTC.

The chain links TRBV4-2 to TRBJ2-6; no reliable D call. Per germline, CDR1 LGHNA and CDR2 YNFKEQ. The CDR3 has 14 residues. V gave up 0 bases and J gave up 2 bases, with 2 bases separating them. The CDR3 sequence is CASSQEAGANVLTF. In DNA, the CDR3 is TGTGCCAGCAGCCAAGAAGCTGGGGCCAACGTCCTGACTTTC.

The chain uses TRBV7-2 and TRBJ2-3; no firm D call. V gave up 5 bases and J gave up 2 bases, with 8 bases separating them. CDR1 and CDR2 from the germline V gene are SGHTA and FQGNSA. The length of the CDR3 is 13 residues. The CDR3: CASSPRTTDTQYF. CDR3 sequence (DNA): TGTGCCAGCAGCCCCCGGACCACAGATACGCAGTATTTT.

The chain combines TRBV5-1 with TRBJ1-1, with no clear D. Trimming took off 7 bases at V and 0 bases at J, with 13 bases between the two ends. CDR3 length: 14 amino acids. Germline V gene data show CDR1 as SGHRS and CDR2 as YFSETQ. The CDR3 spells CASALQNMNTEAFF. CDR3 nucleotide sequence: TGCGCCAGCGCCTTACAAAACATGAACACTGAAGCTTTCTTT.

This chain connects TRBV6-1 to TRBJ1-1; D is possibly TRBD1 (5 bases). The V end was cut by 1 base, the J end by 11 bases, with 11 bases between. Germline loops: CDR1 MNHNS, CDR2 SASEGT. The CDR3 sequence is 12 residues long. CDR3 sequence (DNA): TGTGCCAGCAGTGAAGGGGGGTTTGCCGCTTTCTTT. Translation: CASSEGGFAAFF.

This rearrangement joins TRBV28 to TRBJ1-5, with TRBD1 matching 7 bases. The CDR3 is 16 amino acids. The germline gives CDR1 MDHEN, CDR2 SYDVKM. V shed 2 bases, J shed 4 bases, and the junction held 8 bases outside the gene matches. The CDR3 reads CASSLRRGPLNQPQHF. The CDR3 coding sequence is TGTGCCAGCAGTTTAAGAAGGGGGCCACTTAATCAGCCCCAGCATTTT.

The CDR3, as DNA: TGCGCCAGCAGCTTGGAAGGGAAACCGATCGAGACCCAGTACTTC. This sequence encodes CASSLEGKPIETQYF. The V gene is TRBV5-1, the J gene TRBJ2-5, with D hard to call. CDR1 is SGHRS, CDR2 YFSETQ, per germline. CDR3 length: 15 amino acids. Trimming left V 0 bases short and J 5 bases short, with 14 bases between.

V and J are TRBV7-9 and TRBJ1-4; no definite D call. There are 13 residues in the CDR3. Deletions cut 3 bases from V and 3 bases from J, with 5 bases between. Germline CDR1 and CDR2: SEHNR and FQNEAQ (reference sequence). The CDR3: CASSFPPNEKLFF. Here the CDR3 DNA reads TGTGCCAGCAGCTTCCCCCCTAATGAAAAACTGTTTTTT.